This T cell receptor beta chain originates from a study of T cell changes during pregnancy in multiple sclerosis. V was pared by 1 base and J by 0 bases, with 8 bases between. This CDR3 region has 16 residues. Looked up from germline, CDR1 is SGHDT and CDR2 is YYEEEE. Only in-frame clones appear in the TCRdb table, and some are missing; sequencing was by immunoSEQ multiplex PCR. This sample has tens of thousands of clones, with 85% to 95% found just once. This chain connects TRBV5-6 to TRBJ1-6; the D is unclear. The TCR originated in a female donor with multiple sclerosis, enrolled in a pregnancy study. The source material was CD4+ T cells from peripheral blood mononuclear cells, sampled in the third trimester of pregnancy. The CDR3 DNA reads TGTGCCAGCAGCTTGAGTGTACTCTCCTATAATTCACCCCTCCACTTT. The encoded protein is CASSLSVLSYNSPLHF.